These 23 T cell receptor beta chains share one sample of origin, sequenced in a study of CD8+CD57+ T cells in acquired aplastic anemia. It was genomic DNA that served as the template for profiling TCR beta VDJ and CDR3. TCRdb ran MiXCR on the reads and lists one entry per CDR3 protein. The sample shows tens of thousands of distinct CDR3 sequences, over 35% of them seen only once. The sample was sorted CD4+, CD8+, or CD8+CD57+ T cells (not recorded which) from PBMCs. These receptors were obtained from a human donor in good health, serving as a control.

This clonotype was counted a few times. The DNA for the CDR3 is TGTGCCAGCAGCCTCGGCCTGGGAGGACTTTACGAGCAGTACTTC. Amino acids: CASSLGLGGLYEQYF. V is TRBV7-2 and J is TRBJ2-7; a possible D gene is TRBD2 (6 bases). The CDR3 spans 15 residues. Trimming left V 5 bases short and J 4 bases short, with 18 bases between. Germline CDR1 and CDR2: SGHTA and FQGNSA.

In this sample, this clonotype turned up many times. The CDR3 loop reads CASANSGSGTEAFF. CDR3 bases: TGTGCCAGCGCCAACTCCGGTTCGGGCACTGAAGCTTTCTTT. The V and J genes are TRBV9 and TRBJ1-1; D is uncertain. The CDR3 extends over 14 amino acids. Germline V gives CDR1 SGDLS, CDR2 YYNGEE. The ends were cut back, 7 bases at V and 4 bases at J, with 17 bases in the middle.

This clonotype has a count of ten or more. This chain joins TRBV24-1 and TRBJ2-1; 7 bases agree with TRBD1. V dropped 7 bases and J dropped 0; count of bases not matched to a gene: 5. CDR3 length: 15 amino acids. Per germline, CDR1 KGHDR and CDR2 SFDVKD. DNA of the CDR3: TGTGCCACCAGCTACCGGGACAGCTCCTACAATGAGCAGTTCTTC. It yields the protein CATSYRDSSYNEQFF.

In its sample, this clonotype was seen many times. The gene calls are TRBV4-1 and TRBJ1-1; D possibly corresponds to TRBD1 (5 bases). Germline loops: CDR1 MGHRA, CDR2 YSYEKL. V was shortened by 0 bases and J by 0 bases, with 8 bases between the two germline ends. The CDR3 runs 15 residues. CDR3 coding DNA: TGCGCCAGCAGCCAAGATGGGGGATTGAACACTGAAGCTTTCTTT. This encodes CASSQDGGLNTEAFF.

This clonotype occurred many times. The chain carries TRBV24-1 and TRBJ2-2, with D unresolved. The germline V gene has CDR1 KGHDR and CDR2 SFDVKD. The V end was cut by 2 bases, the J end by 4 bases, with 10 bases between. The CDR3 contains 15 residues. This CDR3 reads CATSDSEPGTGELFF. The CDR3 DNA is TGTGCCACCAGTGATTCGGAGCCCGGCACCGGGGAGCTGTTTTTT.

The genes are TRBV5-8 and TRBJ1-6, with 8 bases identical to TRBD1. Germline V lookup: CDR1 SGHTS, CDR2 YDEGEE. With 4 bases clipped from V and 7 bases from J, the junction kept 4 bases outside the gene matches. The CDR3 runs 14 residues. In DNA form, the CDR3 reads TGTGCCAGCAGCCCTAGACAGGGGAATTCACCCCTCCACTTT. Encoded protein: CASSPRQGNSPLHF.

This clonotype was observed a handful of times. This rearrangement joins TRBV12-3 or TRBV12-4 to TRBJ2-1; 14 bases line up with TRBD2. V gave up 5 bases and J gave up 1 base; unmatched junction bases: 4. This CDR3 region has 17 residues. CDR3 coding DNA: TGTGCCAGCAGTCTAGGACTAGCGGGAGGTTCCTACAATGAGCAGTTCTTC. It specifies CASSLGLAGGSYNEQFF.

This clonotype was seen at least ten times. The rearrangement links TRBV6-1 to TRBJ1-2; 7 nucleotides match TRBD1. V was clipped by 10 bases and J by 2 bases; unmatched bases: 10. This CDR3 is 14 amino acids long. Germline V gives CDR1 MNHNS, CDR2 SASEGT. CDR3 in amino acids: CATNRQGGNYGYTF. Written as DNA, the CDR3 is TGTGCCACCAATAGACAGGGCGGGAACTATGGCTACACCTTC.

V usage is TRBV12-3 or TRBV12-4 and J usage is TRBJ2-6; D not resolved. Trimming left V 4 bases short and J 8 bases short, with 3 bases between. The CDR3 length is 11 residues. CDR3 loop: CASSSSNVLTF. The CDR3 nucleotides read TGTGCCAGCAGTTCCTCCAACGTCCTGACTTTC.

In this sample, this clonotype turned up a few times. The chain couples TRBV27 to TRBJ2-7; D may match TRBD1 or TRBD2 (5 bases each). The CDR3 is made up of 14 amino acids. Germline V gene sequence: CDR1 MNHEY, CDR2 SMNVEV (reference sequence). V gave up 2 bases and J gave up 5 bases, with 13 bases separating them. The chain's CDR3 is CASSLEGPAHEQYF. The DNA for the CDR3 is TGTGCCAGCAGTTTAGAGGGGCCGGCTCACGAGCAGTACTTC.

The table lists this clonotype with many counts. The CDR3 DNA sequence: TGTGCCACCAGTGATTTGCAGGGGGCGGACACCGGGGAGCTGTTTTTT. Encoded protein: CATSDLQGADTGELFF. The rearrangement uses TRBV24-1 and TRBJ2-2; 8 positions agree with TRBD1. Trimming at V came to 0 bases and at J to 3 bases, leaving 2 bases not matched to a gene. Germline V gives CDR1 KGHDR, CDR2 SFDVKD. This CDR3 has 16 residues.

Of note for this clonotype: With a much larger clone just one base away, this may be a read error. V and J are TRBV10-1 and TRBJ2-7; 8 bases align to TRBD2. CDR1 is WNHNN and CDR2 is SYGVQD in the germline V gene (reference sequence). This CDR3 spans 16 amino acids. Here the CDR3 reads CASSLAVSGSLNERYF. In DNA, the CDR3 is TGTGCCAGCAGCTTAGCAGTGAGCGGGAGTTTGAACGAGCGGTACTTC.

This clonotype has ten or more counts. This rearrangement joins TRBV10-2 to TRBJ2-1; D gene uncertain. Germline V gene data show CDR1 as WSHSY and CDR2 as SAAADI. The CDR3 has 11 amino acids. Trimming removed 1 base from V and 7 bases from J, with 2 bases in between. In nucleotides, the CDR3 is TGCGCCAGCAGTGAGTGGAATGAGCAGTTCTTC. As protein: CASSEWNEQFF.

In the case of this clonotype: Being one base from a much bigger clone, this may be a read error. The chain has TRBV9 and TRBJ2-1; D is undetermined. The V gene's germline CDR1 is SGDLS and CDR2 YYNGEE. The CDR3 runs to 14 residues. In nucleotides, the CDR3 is TGTGCCTGCAGCCATACGGCCTCCTACAATGAGCAGTTCTTC. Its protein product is CACSHTASYNEQFF.

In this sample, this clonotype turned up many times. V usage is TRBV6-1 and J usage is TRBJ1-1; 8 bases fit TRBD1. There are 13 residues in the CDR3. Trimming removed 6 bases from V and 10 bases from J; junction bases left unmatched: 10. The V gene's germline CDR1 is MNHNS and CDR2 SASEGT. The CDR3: CASRDRGGLRAFF. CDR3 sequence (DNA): TGTGCCAGCAGAGACAGGGGAGGTTTGAGAGCTTTCTTT.

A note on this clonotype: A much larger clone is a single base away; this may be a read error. The chain's CDR3 is CASSLGQGRSGNTIYF. The CDR3 nucleotides are TGTGCCAGCAGCTTAGGACAGGGGAGGTCTGGAAACACCATATATTTT. The chain carries TRBV11-1 and TRBJ1-3; 8 positions match TRBD1. J lost 1 base, V lost 1 base, and 3 bases had no gene match. CDR1 and CDR2 (germline): SGHAT, FQDESV (reference sequence). This CDR3 region has 16 residues.

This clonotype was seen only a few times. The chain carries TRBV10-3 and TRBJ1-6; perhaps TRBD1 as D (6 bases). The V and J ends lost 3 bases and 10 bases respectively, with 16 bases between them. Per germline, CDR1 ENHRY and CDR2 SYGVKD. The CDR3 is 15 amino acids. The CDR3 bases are TGTGCCATCAGTGACGGGTACAGGGAAGAATCACCCCTCCACTTT. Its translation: CAISDGYREESPLHF.

CDR3: CSARDAFGDSPLHF. CDR3 DNA: TGCAGTGCTAGAGATGCCTTTGGGGACTCACCCCTCCACTTT. V usage is TRBV20-1 and J usage is TRBJ1-6, with TRBD1 as a possible D gene (5 bases). V lost 0 bases, J lost 10 bases, and 13 bases lay in between. Germline assignment: CDR1 DFQATT and CDR2 SNEGSKA (reference sequence). This CDR3 is built from 14 residues.

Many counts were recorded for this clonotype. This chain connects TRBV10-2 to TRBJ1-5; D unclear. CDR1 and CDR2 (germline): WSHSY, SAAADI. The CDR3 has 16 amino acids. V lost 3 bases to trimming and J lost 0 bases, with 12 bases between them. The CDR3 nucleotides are TGCGCCAGCAGTGATTGGCCAGGTAATAGCAATCAGCCCCAGCATTTT. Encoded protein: CASSDWPGNSNQPQHF.

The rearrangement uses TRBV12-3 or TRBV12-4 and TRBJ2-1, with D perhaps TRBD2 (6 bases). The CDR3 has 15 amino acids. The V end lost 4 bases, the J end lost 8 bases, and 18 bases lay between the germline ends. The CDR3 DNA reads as TGTGCCAGCAGTTACAGCAGGGAAGGAGGGTATGAGCAGTTCTTC. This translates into CASSYSREGGYEQFF.

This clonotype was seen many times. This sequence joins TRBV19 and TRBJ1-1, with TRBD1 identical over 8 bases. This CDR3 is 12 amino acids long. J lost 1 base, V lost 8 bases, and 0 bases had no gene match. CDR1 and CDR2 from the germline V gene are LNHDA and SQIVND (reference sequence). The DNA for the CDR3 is TGTGCCAGTGGACAGGGGAACACTGAAGCTTTCTTT. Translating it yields CASGQGNTEAFF. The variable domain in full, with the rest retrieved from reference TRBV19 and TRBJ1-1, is DGGITQSPKYLFRKEGQNVTLSCEQNLNHDAMYWYRQDPGQGLRLIYYSQIVNDFQKGDIAEGYSVSREKKESFPLTVTSAQKNPTAFYLCASGQGNTEAFFGQGTRLTVV.

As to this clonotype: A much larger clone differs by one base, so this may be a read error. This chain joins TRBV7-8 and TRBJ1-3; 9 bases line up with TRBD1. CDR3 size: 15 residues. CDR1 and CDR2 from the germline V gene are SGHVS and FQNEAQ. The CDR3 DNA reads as TGTACCAGCAGAGAAAGGGACAGGGCTGGAAACACCATATATTTT. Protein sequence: CTSRERDRAGNTIYF.

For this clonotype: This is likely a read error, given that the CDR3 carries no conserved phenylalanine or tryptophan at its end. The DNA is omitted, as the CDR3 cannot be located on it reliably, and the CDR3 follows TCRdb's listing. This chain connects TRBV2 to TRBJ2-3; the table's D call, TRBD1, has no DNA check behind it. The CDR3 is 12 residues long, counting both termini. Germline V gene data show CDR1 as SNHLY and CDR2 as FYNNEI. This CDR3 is CASSGEPANWGI.